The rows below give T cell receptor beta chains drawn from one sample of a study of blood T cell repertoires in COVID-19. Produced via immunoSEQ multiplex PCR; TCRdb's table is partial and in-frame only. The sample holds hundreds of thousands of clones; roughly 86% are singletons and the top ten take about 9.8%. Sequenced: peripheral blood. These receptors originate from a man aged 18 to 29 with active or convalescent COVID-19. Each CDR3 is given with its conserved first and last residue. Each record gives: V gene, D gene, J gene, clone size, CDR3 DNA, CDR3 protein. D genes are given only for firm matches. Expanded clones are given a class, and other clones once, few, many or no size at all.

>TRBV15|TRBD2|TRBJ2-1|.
TGTGCCACCAGCACGACCTCAGCGGGGGGCTCCTACAATGAGCAGTTCTTC
CATSTTSAGGSYNEQFF
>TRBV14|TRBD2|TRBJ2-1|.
TGTGCCAGCAGCCTGGGTTGGGGACTAGCCCTCAATGAGCAGTTCTTC
CASSLGWGLALNEQFF
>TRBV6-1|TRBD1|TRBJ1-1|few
TGTGCCAGCAGTGAACGAGAGGACAGGGATCAAGACACTGAAGCTTTCTTT
CASSEREDRDQDTEAFF
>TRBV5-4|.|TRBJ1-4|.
TGTGCCAGCAGCTTGACAGTCAGTAATGAAAAACTGTTTTTT
CASSLTVSNEKLFF
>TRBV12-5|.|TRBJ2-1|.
TGTGCTAGTGGTTTGATCCCCAGTCAATACAATGAGCAGTTCTTC
CASGLIPSQYNEQFF
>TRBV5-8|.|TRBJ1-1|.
TGTGCCAGCCAAAGCCGGGGGTCGGGACTAGACACTGAAGCTTTCTTT
CASQSRGSGLDTEAFF
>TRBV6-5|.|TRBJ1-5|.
TGTGCCAGCAGACAGGGCTTGTCTGGGCCCCAGCATTTT
CASRQGLSGPQHF
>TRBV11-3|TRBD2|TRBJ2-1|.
TGTGCCAGCAGCTTTAGCGGGCTCTCCAATGAGCAGTTCTTC
CASSFSGLSNEQFF
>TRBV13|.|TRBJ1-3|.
TGTGCCAGCAGCTTAGGCGACCCAGGGCCCTCTGGAAACACCATATATTTT
CASSLGDPGPSGNTIYF
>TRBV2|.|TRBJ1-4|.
TGTGCCAGCAGTGTCAGGGAAATTAATAATGAAAAACTGTTTTTT
CASSVREINNEKLFF
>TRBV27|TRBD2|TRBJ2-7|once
TGTGCCAGCAGTTTGGGAGGGCAGGGTTACTACGAGCAGTACTTC
CASSLGGQGYYEQYF
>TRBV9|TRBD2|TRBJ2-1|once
TGTGCCAGCAGCGTAGGTCCGGCGGGGGGGCCCGATGAGCAGTTCTTC
CASSVGPAGGPDEQFF
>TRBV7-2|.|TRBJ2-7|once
TGTGCCAGCACCGCGCCACCGGGGAGCTCCTACGAGCAGTACTTC
CASTAPPGSSYEQYF
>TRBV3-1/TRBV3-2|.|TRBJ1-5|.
TGTGCCAGCAGCCAAGGGAGACAGCCCCAGCATTTT
CASSQGRQPQHF
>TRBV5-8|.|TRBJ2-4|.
TGTGCCAGCAACCCAGACGGGACAAGGAACATTCAGTACTTC
CASNPDGTRNIQYF
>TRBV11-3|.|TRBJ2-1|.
TGTGCCAGCAGCCCCCGGACTACTTCTGAGCAGTTCTTC
CASSPRTTSEQFF
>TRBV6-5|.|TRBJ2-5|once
TGTGCCAGCAGTTACTTCAGGGGAGAGGAGACCCAGTACTTC
CASSYFRGEETQYF
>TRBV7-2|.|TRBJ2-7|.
TGTGCCAGCAGCTCCCGGATGGGGCCCTACGAGCAGTACTTC
CASSSRMGPYEQYF
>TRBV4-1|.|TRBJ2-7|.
TGCGCCAGCAGCCAAGATCACGGGTGGTACGAGCAGTACTTC
CASSQDHGWYEQYF
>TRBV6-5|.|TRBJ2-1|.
TGTGCCAGCTTAAAACCGGGTGGATACGAGCAGTTCTTC
CASLKPGGYEQFF
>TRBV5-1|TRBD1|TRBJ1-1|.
TGCGCCAGCAGCTGGGACAGTCCACACTGGGGCACTGAAGCTTTCTTT
CASSWDSPHWGTEAFF
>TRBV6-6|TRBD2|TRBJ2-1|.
TGTGCCAGCACCCTAGCGGGGTCCTACAATGAGCAGTTCTTC
CASTLAGSYNEQFF
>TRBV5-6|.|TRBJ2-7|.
TGTGCCAGCAGCTTTGGTCAGGGTACTTACGAGCAGTACTTC
CASSFGQGTYEQYF
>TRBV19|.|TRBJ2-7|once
TGTGCCAGTAGTATCTCCCCCAGGCACCTTTCCTACGAGCAGTACTTC
CASSISPRHLSYEQYF
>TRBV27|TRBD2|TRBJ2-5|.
TGTGCCAGCAGGCCGGGACTAACTCAAGAGACCCAGTACTTC
CASRPGLTQETQYF
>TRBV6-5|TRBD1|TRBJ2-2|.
TGTGCCAGCAGCGGGACAGGGGACGGGGAGCTGTTTTTT
CASSGTGDGELFF
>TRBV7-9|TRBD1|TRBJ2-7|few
TGTGCCAGCAGCCCGGGACAGAACTACGAGCAGTACTTC
CASSPGQNYEQYF
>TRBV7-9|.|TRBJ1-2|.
TGTGCCAGCAGCTTAGCGAACGGCTATGGCTACACCTTC
CASSLANGYGYTF
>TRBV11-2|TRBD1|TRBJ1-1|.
TGTGCCAGCAGCTCTTACAGGGGTAGGACTGAAGCTTTCTTT
CASSSYRGRTEAFF
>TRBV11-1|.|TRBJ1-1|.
TGTGCCAGCAGCCCAACCGGGACAATGGCTTTCTTT
CASSPTGTMAFF
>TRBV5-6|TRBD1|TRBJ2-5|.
TGTGCCAGCAGCTTGGGTAACAGGGGCCTCCAAGAGACCCAGTACTTC
CASSLGNRGLQETQYF
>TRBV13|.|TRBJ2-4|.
TGTGCCAGCACCGCGGGCCGGGGGAACATTCAGTACTTC
CASTAGRGNIQYF
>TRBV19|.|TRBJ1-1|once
TGTGCCAGTAGGGGCCCGGGGAAAGCTTTCTTT
CASRGPGKAFF
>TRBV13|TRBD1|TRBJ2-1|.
TGTGCCAGCAGCAGTGAGACAGGGGCTATTTCCTACAATGAGCAGTTCTTC
CASSSETGAISYNEQFF
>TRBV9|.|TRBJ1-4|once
TGTGCCAGCAGCGTAGGAACAGATGAAAAACTGTTTTTT
CASSVGTDEKLFF
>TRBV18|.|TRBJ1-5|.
TGTGCCAGCTCACCGATAGGGGGACAGCCCCAGCATTTT
CASSPIGGQPQHF
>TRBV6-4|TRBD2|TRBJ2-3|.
TGTGCCAGCAGGCAGACTAGCGGGGGCTCAGATACGCAGTATTTT
CASRQTSGGSDTQYF
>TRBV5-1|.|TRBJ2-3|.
TGCGCCAGCAGCTTGGCGGCGGGCACAGATACGCAGTATTTT
CASSLAAGTDTQYF
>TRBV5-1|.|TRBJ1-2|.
TGCGCCAGCAGCCTCGACTCCAACACCGGCTACACCTTC
CASSLDSNTGYTF
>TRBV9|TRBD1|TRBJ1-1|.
TGTGCCAGCAGCGCGACAGGGGGTAACACTGAAGCTTTCTTT
CASSATGGNTEAFF
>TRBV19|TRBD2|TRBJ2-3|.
TGTGCCAGTGGACCCGGGGGGGCAGGAGATACGCAGTATTTT
CASGPGGAGDTQYF
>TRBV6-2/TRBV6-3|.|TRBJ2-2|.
TGTGCCAGCAGTTACTACGCGGGACCCTTCACCGGGGAGCTGTTTTTT
CASSYYAGPFTGELFF
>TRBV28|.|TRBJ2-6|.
TGTGCCAGCAGTCTAACGCGGGTGGGGGCCAACGTCCTGACTTTC
CASSLTRVGANVLTF
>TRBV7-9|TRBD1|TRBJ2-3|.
TGTGCCAGCAGCTCCAACAGGGGGTCGAACACAGATACGCAGTATTTT
CASSSNRGSNTDTQYF
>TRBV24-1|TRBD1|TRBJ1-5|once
TGTGCCACCAGTGATCTGGGACAGGGAAGCAATCAGCCCCAGCATTTT
CATSDLGQGSNQPQHF
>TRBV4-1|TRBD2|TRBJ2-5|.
TGCGCCAGCAGCCAAGGTGCGGCCGGGGGGGCGGGAGAGACCCAGTACTTC
CASSQGAAGGAGETQYF
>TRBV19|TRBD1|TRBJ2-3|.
TGTGCCAGTACGACAGGGGGCGCGTCAGATACGCAGTATTTT
CASTTGGASDTQYF
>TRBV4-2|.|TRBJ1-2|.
TGTGCCAGCAGCCAAGGATCCGGGGCGGGAGGTGGCTACACCTTC
CASSQGSGAGGGYTF
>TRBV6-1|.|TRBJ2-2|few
TGTGCCAGCAGTGAAGCACTAGATCTTACCGGGGAGCTGTTTTTT
CASSEALDLTGELFF
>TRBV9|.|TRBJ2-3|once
TGTGCCAGCAGCCCCCAGTCCAGAACAGCAGATACGCAGTATTTT
CASSPQSRTADTQYF
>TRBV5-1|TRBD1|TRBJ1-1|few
TGCGCCAGCAGCTCCGAGACAGGGCTGAACACTGAAGCTTTCTTT
CASSSETGLNTEAFF
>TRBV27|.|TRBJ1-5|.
TGTGCCAGCAGTTCAGGGCAGGGCGGTCAGCCCCAGCATTTT
CASSSGQGGQPQHF
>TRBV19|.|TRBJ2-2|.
TGTGCCAGTATCAAGGGGTGGGTGGGAACGAACACCGGGGAGCTGTTTTTT
CASIKGWVGTNTGELFF
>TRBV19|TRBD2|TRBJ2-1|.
TGTGCCAGTAGTATTGGACTAGAAGGCAATGAGCAGTTCTTC
CASSIGLEGNEQFF
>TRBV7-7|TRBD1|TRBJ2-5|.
TGTGCCAGCAGCCCCCAGATGGGGACAGCAGAAGAGACCCAGTACTTC
CASSPQMGTAEETQYF
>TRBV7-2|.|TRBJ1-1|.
TGTGCCAGCAGCTTAGGCGGATCCGGAGCTTTCTTT
CASSLGGSGAFF
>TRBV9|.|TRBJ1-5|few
TGTGCCAGCAGCAAAGAAGGGGCCTTCAATCAGCCCCAGCATTTT
CASSKEGAFNQPQHF
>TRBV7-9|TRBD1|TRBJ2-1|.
TGTGCCAGCAGCTTAGACGCTGCAGGGGGTCTGCAGTTCTTC
CASSLDAAGGLQFF
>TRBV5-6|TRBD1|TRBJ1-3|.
TGTGCCAGCAGCTGGACCCGGGACAGGGCGGGAAACACCATATATTTT
CASSWTRDRAGNTIYF
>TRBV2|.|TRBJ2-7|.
TGTGCCAGCAGTGCTGGACTTTCTGTCAACCAGGAGGGATTGGGGGACTACGAGCAGTACTTC
CASSAGLSVNQEGLGDYEQYF